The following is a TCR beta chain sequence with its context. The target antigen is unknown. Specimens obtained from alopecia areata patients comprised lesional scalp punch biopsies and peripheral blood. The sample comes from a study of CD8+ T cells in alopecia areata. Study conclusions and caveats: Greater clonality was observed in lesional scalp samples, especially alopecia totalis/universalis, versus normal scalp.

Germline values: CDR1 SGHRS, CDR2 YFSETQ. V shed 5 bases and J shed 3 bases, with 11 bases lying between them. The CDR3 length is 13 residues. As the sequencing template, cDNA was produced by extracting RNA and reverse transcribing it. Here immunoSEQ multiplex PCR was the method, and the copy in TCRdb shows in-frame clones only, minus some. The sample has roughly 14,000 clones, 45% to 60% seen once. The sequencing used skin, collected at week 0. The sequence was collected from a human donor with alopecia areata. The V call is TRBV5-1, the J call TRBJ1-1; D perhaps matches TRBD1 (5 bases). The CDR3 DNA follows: TGCGCCAGCAGGCCCGACAGCTACACTGAAGCTTTCTTT. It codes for CASRPDSYTEAFF.